One sample yielded the 31 T cell receptor beta chains listed below, sequenced in a study of blood T cell repertoires in COVID-19. The data were produced by immunoSEQ multiplex PCR, yet TCRdb's version contains in-frame clones alone and is incomplete. The table includes hundreds of thousands of clones, more than 85% detected once. The sequenced sample consisted of peripheral blood. All receptors derive from a man between 60 and 75 years old with COVID-19, enrolled during active disease.

This chain joins TRBV5-1 and TRBJ1-4, with 8 bases fitting TRBD1. This CDR3 has 22 amino acids. Germline V gene sequence: CDR1 SGHRS, CDR2 YFSETQ. V gave up 0 bases and J gave up 0 bases; unmatched junction bases: 19. CDR3 loop: CASSLGRFGTGRSFATNEKLFF. DNA for the CDR3: TGCGCCAGCAGCTTGGGGCGTTTCGGGACAGGACGATCCTTTGCAACTAATGAAAAACTGTTTTTT.

This clone was seen once. V gene TRBV19 combines with J gene TRBJ1-2; 9 nucleotides align to TRBD1. The CDR3 runs 15 residues. Germline CDR1 LNHDA, CDR2 SQIVND (reference sequence). J was trimmed by 2 bases and V by 2 bases; bases with no gene match: 3. In nucleotides, the CDR3 is TGTGCCAGTAGTATAACGGGACAGGGCAACTATGGCTACACCTTC. Its protein product is CASSITGQGNYGYTF. Looking up the rest from reference TRBV19 and TRBJ1-2 gives the full variable domain: DGGITQSPKYLFRKEGQNVTLSCEQNLNHDAMYWYRQDPGQGLRLIYYSQIVNDFQKGDIAEGYSVSREKKESFPLTVTSAQKNPTAFYLCASSITGQGNYGYTFGSGTRLTVV.

The chain is built from TRBV12-3 or TRBV12-4 and TRBJ1-4; no clear D. The CDR3 has 13 residues. Trimming took 7 bases from V and 7 from J, leaving 13 bases between them. CDR3 sequence: CASTATTSEKLFF. CDR3 in DNA: TGTGCCAGCACGGCCACTACGAGTGAAAAACTGTTTTTT.

The chain has TRBV28 and TRBJ2-7, with D unresolved. Trimming took 7 bases from V and 0 from J, leaving 13 bases between them. Germline CDR1 MDHEN, CDR2 SYDVKM. This CDR3 contains 14 residues. This CDR3 is CASNQATISYEQYF. The CDR3 bases are TGTGCCAGCAATCAGGCTACCATCTCCTACGAGCAGTACTTC.

The rearrangement links TRBV30 to TRBJ1-4; D is unclear. The length of the CDR3 is 14 residues. Germline V gene sequence: CDR1 GTSNPN, CDR2 SVGIG (reference sequence). V was clipped by 3 bases and J by 8 bases, with 16 bases between them. CDR3 sequence reads: CAWSEARVREKLFF. The CDR3 DNA reads as TGTGCCTGGAGCGAGGCCCGCGTTCGGGAAAAACTGTTTTTT.

This chain joins TRBV30 and TRBJ1-2, with D possibly matching TRBD1 (5 bases). The CDR3 extends over 13 amino acids. Germline V gives CDR1 GTSNPN, CDR2 SVGIG (reference sequence). The V gene lost 2 bases and the J gene lost 4 bases, with 11 bases spanning the gap. This CDR3 reads CAWSPPGGYGYTF. CDR3 bases: TGTGCCTGGAGTCCCCCGGGGGGCTATGGCTACACCTTC.

The V call is TRBV5-1, the J call TRBJ1-5; the match to TRBD1 covers 7 bases. CDR3 length: 13 amino acids. V was pared by 4 bases and J by 5 bases, with 3 bases of the junction left unmatched. Germline V gene sequence: CDR1 SGHRS, CDR2 YFSETQ. The CDR3 region is CASSMTGYQPQHF. The DNA of the CDR3 is TGCGCCAGCAGCATGACAGGGTATCAGCCCCAGCATTTT.

The chain is built from TRBV19 and TRBJ1-1; D perhaps matches TRBD1 (5 bases). Looked up from germline, CDR1 is LNHDA and CDR2 is SQIVND (reference sequence). The CDR3 is 13 amino acids. Trimming shortened V by 3 bases and J by 4 bases, and 9 bases separated the two germline ends. The CDR3 sequence: CASSIWGGTEAFF. CDR3 nucleotides: TGTGCCAGTAGTATCTGGGGGGGCACTGAAGCTTTCTTT.

The chain links TRBV30 to TRBJ2-3; TRBD1 might be the D (5 bases). V lost 0 bases and J 0 bases, leaving 16 bases between the germline ends. CDR1 is GTSNPN and CDR2 is SVGIG in the germline V gene (reference sequence). The length of the CDR3 is 17 residues. In DNA, the CDR3 is TGTGCCTGGAGTGTTTCCCGCACAGGCCCTAGCACAGATACGCAGTATTTT. It translates to CAWSVSRTGPSTDTQYF.

This chain uses TRBV14 with TRBJ2-7; 12 bases map to TRBD2. Looked up from germline, CDR1 is SGHDN and CDR2 is FVKESK. The CDR3 consists of 15 residues. The trim removed 3 bases at V and 8 bases at J, leaving 8 bases unmatched. The CDR3: CASSQYLAGGLQQYF. The CDR3 DNA sequence: TGTGCCAGCAGCCAGTATCTAGCGGGGGGGCTCCAGCAGTACTTC.

The genes are TRBV5-4 and TRBJ2-7; possibly TRBD1 for D (6 bases). The germline CDR1 and CDR2 sequences are SGHNT and YYREEE (reference sequence). The CDR3 has 16 amino acids. Trimming pared 4 bases from V and 3 bases from J, leaving 20 bases between. The DNA of the CDR3 is TGTGCCAGCAGCCTCGGAGCAGGGGCGATGGGCTACGAGCAGTACTTC. It translates to CASSLGAGAMGYEQYF.

The V gene is TRBV4-2, the J gene TRBJ1-6; 8 nucleotides match TRBD1. This CDR3 is built from 20 residues. V shed 0 bases, J shed 7 bases, and the junction held 17 bases outside the gene matches. The germline V gene encodes CDR1 LGHNA and CDR2 YNFKEQ. The CDR3 nucleotides read TGTGCCAGCAGCCAAGATCCCCCCTCTGGTAGCAGGGGGCTAAATTCACCCCTCCACTTT. Protein product: CASSQDPPSGSRGLNSPLHF.

The V gene is TRBV30, the J gene TRBJ1-4; possible D gene TRBD1, 5 bases. Trimming stripped 7 bases from V and 2 bases from J, with 17 bases between. CDR1 is GTSNPN, CDR2 SVGIG, per germline (reference sequence). The CDR3 totals 15 residues. The CDR3 loop reads CAYKGFRATNEKLFF. The CDR3 DNA reads as TGTGCCTATAAGGGGTTCAGAGCTACTAATGAAAAACTGTTTTTT.

The chain has TRBV6-5 and TRBJ2-7, with 8 bases lining up with TRBD1. The CDR3 is 13 residues long. Germline V CDR1 and CDR2: MNHEY, SVGAGI. With V trimmed by 6 bases and J by 4 bases, 5 bases remained unmatched. The CDR3, as DNA: TGTGCCAGCAGCCGGACAGGGAGATACGAGCAGTACTTC. Encoded protein: CASSRTGRYEQYF.

The rearrangement uses TRBV4-3 and TRBJ1-6; D is possibly TRBD1 (5 bases). The germline V gene encodes CDR1 LGHNA and CDR2 YSLEER. The CDR3 covers 14 residues. Trimming left V 5 bases short and J 10 bases short, with 15 bases between. As DNA, the CDR3 is TGCGCCAGCAGCACACAATCCAGGGCGTCACCCCTCCACTTT. Its translation: CASSTQSRASPLHF.

This chain connects TRBV6-2 or TRBV6-3 to TRBJ2-7; 11 bases are a match to TRBD2. The V segment lost 4 bases and the J segment 5 bases; nucleotides outside the gene matches: 10. The CDR3 totals 16 residues. Germline CDR1 is MNHEY and CDR2 is SVGEGT. Here the CDR3 reads CASSSLAGGQSHEQYF. Written as DNA, the CDR3 is TGTGCCAGCAGTTCCCTAGCGGGGGGCCAGTCGCACGAGCAGTACTTC.

The gene calls are TRBV30 and TRBJ1-4; 10 nucleotides match TRBD1. The CDR3 loop spans 15 amino acids. From germline, CDR1 is GTSNPN and CDR2 SVGIG (reference sequence). V shed 2 bases, J shed 7 bases, and the junction held 7 bases outside the gene matches. The CDR3 DNA sequence: TGTGCCTGGAGTTTTCCCGGGACAGGGGTTGAAAAACTGTTTTTT. It translates to CAWSFPGTGVEKLFF.

The chain has TRBV21-1 and TRBJ2-1; the table assigns TRBD1, which was not confirmed against the DNA. TRBV21-1 is labeled a pseudogene. The CDR3 is 16 amino acids. CDR3 loop: CASSCVRDITYNEQFF. The CDR3 DNA sequence: TGTGCCAGCAGCTGCGTACGGGACATTACCTACAATGAGCAGTTCTTC.

The chain has TRBV9 and TRBJ1-1, with unresolved D. V was shortened by 0 bases and J by 0 bases, with 9 bases between the two germline ends. This CDR3 is 15 amino acids long. Germline assignment: CDR1 SGDLS and CDR2 YYNGEE. The CDR3 protein is CASSVAGFMNTEAFF. CDR3 bases: TGTGCCAGCAGCGTAGCCGGGTTCATGAACACTGAAGCTTTCTTT.

This chain joins TRBV18 and TRBJ2-2; D is possibly TRBD1 (5 bases). Deletions cut 1 base from V and 6 bases from J, with 15 bases between. The germline gives CDR1 KGHSH, CDR2 LQKENI. The CDR3 consists of 16 residues. CDR3 protein: CASSPRGGATAGELFF. CDR3 sequence (DNA): TGTGCCAGCTCACCACGGGGCGGTGCCACCGCCGGGGAGCTGTTTTTT.

The genes are TRBV6-2 or TRBV6-3 and TRBJ2-7; 11 bases fit TRBD1. The CDR3 loop spans 15 amino acids. The J segment lost 3 bases and the V segment lost 4 bases, leaving 5 bases of the junction unmatched. Germline assignment: CDR1 MNHEY and CDR2 SVGEGT. This CDR3 reads CASSSAGTGGYEQYF. The CDR3, as DNA: TGTGCCAGCAGTTCCGCCGGGACAGGGGGCTACGAGCAGTACTTC.

The J gene is TRBJ2-2, the V gene TRBV19; a weak D match, TRBD2 (6 bases). The ends were cut back, 6 bases at V and 5 bases at J, with 19 bases in the middle. Per the germline V gene, CDR1 is LNHDA and CDR2 is SQIVND (reference sequence). The CDR3 extends over 16 amino acids. In DNA, the CDR3 is TGTGCCAGTAGCCTCGCTTCGACTAGTAGGACCGGGGAGCTGTTTTTT. Protein product: CASSLASTSRTGELFF.

This chain links TRBV10-1 with TRBJ2-2; TRBD1 matches 11 bases. Looked up from germline, CDR1 is WNHNN and CDR2 is SYGVQD (reference sequence). V gave up 4 bases and J gave up 1 base; unmatched junction bases: 2. This CDR3 comprises 16 residues. CDR3 protein: CASSGTGGLNTGELFF. The CDR3, as DNA: TGCGCCAGCAGTGGGACAGGGGGCTTGAACACCGGGGAGCTGTTTTTT.

The rearrangement uses TRBV30 and TRBJ1-6, with D possibly matching TRBD1 (5 bases). The germline V gene has CDR1 GTSNPN and CDR2 SVGIG (reference sequence). The CDR3 contains 11 residues. The CDR3 DNA follows: TGTGCTCAGGGTTTTCATTCACCCCTCCACTTT. It translates to CAQGFHSPLHF.

The V call is TRBV5-5, the J call TRBJ2-7; TRBD2 matches at 13 bases. The CDR3 runs to 17 residues. CDR1 and CDR2 (germline): SGHKS, YYEKEE (reference sequence). Losses at the gene ends were 3 bases for V and 0 bases for J; bases not matched to a gene: 6. The CDR3 region is CASSSGLAGVISYEQYF. CDR3 in DNA: TGTGCCAGCAGCTCAGGACTAGCGGGAGTAATCTCCTACGAGCAGTACTTC.

The chain recombines TRBV2 with TRBJ1-2; the match to TRBD1 covers 11 bases. J was trimmed by 4 bases and V by 6 bases; bases with no gene match: 4. This CDR3 contains 14 residues. CDR1 and CDR2 from the germline V gene are SNHLY and FYNNEI. This CDR3 is CASSRDRGSYGYTF. Here the CDR3 DNA reads TGTGCCAGCAGCCGGGACAGGGGGTCCTATGGCTACACCTTC.

The chain couples TRBV9 to TRBJ2-3; TRBD2 matches at 11 bases. Unmatched junction bases numbered 7, after V lost 0 bases and J lost 1 base. This CDR3 spans 18 amino acids. Germline CDR1 and CDR2: SGDLS and YYNGEE. CDR3 nucleotide sequence: TGTGCCAGCAGCGTAGGAACTAGCGGGAGCAGGGGCACAGATACGCAGTATTTT. It codes for CASSVGTSGSRGTDTQYF.

The J gene is TRBJ2-4, the V gene TRBV30; TRBD1 matches 9 bases. After removal of 0 bases from V and 15 bases from J, the junction contained 12 bases not matched to a gene. Germline-derived CDR1 and CDR2 are GTSNPN and SVGIG (reference sequence). This CDR3 spans 14 amino acids. CDR3 protein: CAWSVPPGQGSRYF. The CDR3 bases are TGTGCCTGGAGTGTCCCCCCAGGACAGGGGTCGCGGTACTTC.

The J gene is TRBJ1-1, the V gene TRBV7-9; D uncertain. Germline V gives CDR1 SEHNR, CDR2 FQNEAQ (reference sequence). V was pared by 5 bases and J by 6 bases, with 19 bases between. CDR3 length: 15 residues. The CDR3 DNA is TGTGCCAGCAGCCTCGATCTCAGACGGAGCGCTGAAGCTTTCTTT. Amino acids: CASSLDLRRSAEAFF.

The chain couples TRBV11-2 to TRBJ1-5; possibly TRBD1 for D (5 bases). The CDR3 loop spans 15 amino acids. Trimming took off 4 bases at V and 0 bases at J, with 10 bases between the two ends. From germline, CDR1 is SGHAT and CDR2 FQNNGV. This chain's CDR3 is CASSSGHNSNQPQHF. CDR3 nucleotides: TGTGCCAGCAGCTCCGGACATAATAGCAATCAGCCCCAGCATTTT. Using reference TRBV11-2 and TRBJ1-5 for the parts outside the CDR3, the full variable domain is EAGVAQSPRYKIIEKRQSVAFWCNPISGHATLYWYQQILGQGPKLLIQFQNNGVVDDSQLPKDRFSAERLKGVDSTLKIQPAKLEDSAVYLCASSSGHNSNQPQHFGDGTRLSIL.

This chain connects TRBV19 to TRBJ2-2; 9 positions match TRBD2. Losses at the gene ends were 9 bases for V and 2 bases for J; bases not matched to a gene: 4. In germline, CDR1 is LNHDA, CDR2 SQIVND (reference sequence). This CDR3 comprises 14 residues. CDR3: CASQRGDNTGELFF. The CDR3 nucleotides are TGTGCCAGCCAGCGGGGGGACAACACCGGGGAGCTGTTTTTT.